The rows below give T cell receptor beta chains drawn from one sample of a study of cytomegalovirus exposure and HLA in healthy donors. The data were produced by immunoSEQ multiplex PCR, yet TCRdb's version contains in-frame clones alone and is incomplete. Among 220,000 or so clones listed, roughly 88% were seen once. Sequencing was performed on PBMCs. These receptors all stem from a young woman in good health and CMV-seropositive. Both conserved end residues are part of each CDR3. Fields, in order: V gene, J gene, D gene, CDR3 protein. D genes are given only for firm matches.

TRBV25-1	TRBJ2-6	-	CASSEAFSGANVLTF
TRBV6-6	TRBJ1-2	-	CASRLDGDYGYTF
TRBV29-1	TRBJ1-2	TRBD1	CSGATGGALPGYTF
TRBV4-1	TRBJ1-2	TRBD1	CASSQARGQGAGGYTF
TRBV2	TRBJ2-2	TRBD2	CASSRTSPGELFF
TRBV2	TRBJ1-2	-	CASIGGQNYGYTF
TRBV29-1	TRBJ1-1	TRBD1	CSVENRGGTEAFF
TRBV18	TRBJ1-1	-	CASSPRVGNTEAFF
TRBV5-1	TRBJ2-7	-	CASSFTSTAYEQYF
TRBV27	TRBJ2-7	TRBD2	CAIAVRASGSSYEQYF
TRBV29-1	TRBJ1-1	-	CSVKYGDTEAFF
TRBV6-1	TRBJ2-7	-	CASISRGYEQYF
TRBV4-1	TRBJ2-1	TRBD2	CASSRLLSGPGGVEQFF
TRBV28	TRBJ1-5	-	CASSFIANQPQHF
TRBV5-1	TRBJ2-5	TRBD1	CASSTGDLETQYF
TRBV2	TRBJ1-1	-	CASNGGRAFF
TRBV6-1	TRBJ1-1	-	CASYDQGTNTEAFF
TRBV10-1	TRBJ2-1	-	CASSESGNEQFF
TRBV6-5	TRBJ2-7	TRBD2	CASSTGGGTSYEQYF
TRBV18	TRBJ1-3	-	CASSPPPSRDGNTIYF
TRBV10-1	TRBJ2-2	TRBD1	CASSDSGTGNTGELFF
TRBV29-1	TRBJ1-1	TRBD1	CSFGTGDPAFF
TRBV5-5	TRBJ2-7	-	CASSLDFYEQYF
TRBV7-9	TRBJ2-1	TRBD2	CASSSDKAGDDDEQFF
TRBV28	TRBJ1-2	TRBD1	CASSLAGGAYGYTF
TRBV27	TRBJ2-6	TRBD2	CASSRGGSGANVLTF
TRBV30	TRBJ2-7	-	CAWSVTEEQYF
TRBV6-5	TRBJ2-1	TRBD1	CASSYSDRVAPNEQFF
TRBV6-1	TRBJ2-7	TRBD2	CASSERAGESYEQYF
TRBV7-8	TRBJ1-5	TRBD1	CASSNSYLRDSRNQPQHF
TRBV18	TRBJ1-1	-	CASSPDRGHLPANTEAFF
TRBV5-1	TRBJ2-5	-	CASSLGQRTQETQYF
TRBV5-1	TRBJ2-5	-	CASSLAGETQYF
TRBV4-1	TRBJ2-7	-	CASSLRAQDEQYF
TRBV30	TRBJ1-4	TRBD1	CAAHRDRVGANNEKLFF
TRBV7-3	TRBJ1-1	TRBD1	CASSSRQGTEAFF
TRBV7-2	TRBJ1-5	-	CASSLDGNQPQHF
TRBV7-6	TRBJ1-2	-	CASSPDRENGYTF
TRBV14	TRBJ1-2	-	CASSQGAGNYGYTF
TRBV6-5	TRBJ2-3	TRBD2	CASSYAAGRIDTQYF